This T cell receptor beta chain was recorded in a study of cytomegalovirus exposure and HLA in healthy donors. Notes on the study in general: For most TCR beta V segments, an earlier analysis put the productive rate at about 87% or about 30% of the time.

Whereas donors were nominally healthy upon sampling, unrecorded immune exposures were probable. Primers for the PCR totalled 60 Vbeta and 13 Jbeta. TCRdb's copy holds only in-frame clones and misses some; the assay was immunoSEQ multiplex PCR. This table has some 150,000 clones, around three quarters appearing once. The CDR3 extends over 16 amino acids. Trimming removed 1 base from V and 2 bases from J, with 11 bases in between. The germline gives CDR1 LNHNV, CDR2 YYDKDF (reference sequence). As for this clone: The antigen is unknown.

The chain uses TRBV15 and TRBJ2-2; D gene uncertain. Sample: PBMCs. The source is a man younger than 45 in good health and CMV-seronegative. The CDR3 protein is CATSRGGQGNTGELFF. The CDR3 nucleotides are TGTGCCACCAGCAGAGGCGGTCAAGGCAACACCGGGGAGCTGTTTTTT.